This T cell receptor beta chain was obtained from a study of radiotherapy plus CTLA-4 blockade in lung cancer. Study overall: Patients showed objective responses in 15% to 20% of cases and disease control in more than 25%. Study results and limitations: Clones derived from tumor TCRs expanded in blood after radiotherapy plus ipilimumab. Early clone dynamics of blood T cells, plus interferon-beta, reportedly predicted response best.

In regard to this clone: Its target is not known.

V was trimmed by 2 bases and J by 5 bases, leaving 9 bases between them. CDR3 length: 13 residues. From germline, CDR1 is KGHSH and CDR2 LQKENI. Data came from immunoSEQ multiplex PCR; TCRdb stores just in-frame clones and leaves some out. This sample has about 66,000 clones, with about 85% found just once. The study treated chemo-refractory metastatic non-small-cell lung cancer patients with focal radiation plus ipilimumab CTLA-4 blockade. The specimen was peripheral blood, collected from a patient treated with radiotherapy plus ipilimumab. This TCR was recovered from a human donor with non-small cell lung cancer who had a partial response to radiotherapy plus ipilimumab. The V call is TRBV18, the J call TRBJ2-5; no clear D gene. The CDR3 DNA sequence: TGTGCCAGCTCACCAACAGACGACGAGACCCAGTACTTC. Its translation is CASSPTDDETQYF. Variable domain in full (rest from reference TRBV18 and TRBJ2-5): NAGVMQNPRHLVRRRGQEARLRCSPMKGHSHVYWYRQLPEEGLKFMVYLQKENIIDESGMPKERFSAEFPKEGPSILRIQQVVRGDSAAYFCASSPTDDETQYFGPGTRLLVL.